Listed here is a single T cell receptor beta chain. The antigen remains undetermined. The data were taken from a study of OX40 agonist ivuxolimab in advanced cancers. Across the whole study: Averaging 60 years in age, with a range of roughly 20 to 80, the cohort was 65% to 90% male. Study-wide points: Relatively little clonal expansion, among the lowest observed, appeared in partial responders at 0.1-3.0 mg/kg. Part of the nonresponder group also had normalized T-cell clonal expansion that was low.

Profiling relied on immunoSEQ multiplex PCR, and the TCRdb table lists in-frame clones only, not all of them. The sample consists of fewer than 30,000 clones, about 87% of them appearing once. Losses at the gene ends were 2 bases for V and 10 bases for J; bases not matched to a gene: 5. CDR1 MNHEY and CDR2 SVGAGI come from the germline V gene. CDR3 length equals 12 residues. This clonotype was sampled from an adult with an advanced solid tumor such as melanoma, head and neck, liver or kidney cancer. The chain joins TRBV6-5 to TRBJ2-7; 7 nucleotides align to TRBD1. The source was CD4+ or CD8+ T cells sorted from blood, collected in a trial of the OX40 agonist ivuxolimab. The CDR3: CASSYGDSEQYF. For the CDR3, the DNA is TGTGCCAGCAGTTACGGGGACAGTGAACAGTACTTC.